The sample holds many counts of the clone carrying this TCR beta chain. The sample is drawn from a study of neurological immune-mediated disorders. The sample's time point: longitudinal time-point 3. MiXCR, run by TCRdb on the 5' RACE reads, gives a single entry per CDR3 protein. The sample lists some 80,000 distinct CDR3 sequences; approximately 4.3% were seen once. Germline assignment: CDR1 MNHEY and CDR2 SVGEGT. This CDR3 region has 14 residues. V lost 2 bases to trimming and J lost 5 bases, with 12 bases between them. Sample: PBMCs. The clonotype comes from a woman aged 55-70 years with multiple sclerosis. The chain is built from TRBV6-2 or TRBV6-3 and TRBJ1-1, with a tentative D call TRBD1 (5 bases). The CDR3 loop is CASSYQEGRTEAFF. The CDR3 region has the DNA TGTGCCAGCAGTTACCAGGAGGGGAGAACTGAAGCTTTCTTT.